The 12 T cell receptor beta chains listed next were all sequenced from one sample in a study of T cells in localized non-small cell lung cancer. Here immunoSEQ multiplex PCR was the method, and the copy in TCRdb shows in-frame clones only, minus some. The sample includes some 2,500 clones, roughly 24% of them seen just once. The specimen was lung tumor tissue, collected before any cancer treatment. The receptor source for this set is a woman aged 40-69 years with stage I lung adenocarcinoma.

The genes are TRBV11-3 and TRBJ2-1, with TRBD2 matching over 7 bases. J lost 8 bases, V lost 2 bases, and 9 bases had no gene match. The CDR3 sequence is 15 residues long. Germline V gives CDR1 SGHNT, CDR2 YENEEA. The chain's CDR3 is CASSLSGGSGDEQFF. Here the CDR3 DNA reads TGTGCCAGCAGCTTATCGGGCGGGAGCGGGGATGAGCAGTTCTTC.

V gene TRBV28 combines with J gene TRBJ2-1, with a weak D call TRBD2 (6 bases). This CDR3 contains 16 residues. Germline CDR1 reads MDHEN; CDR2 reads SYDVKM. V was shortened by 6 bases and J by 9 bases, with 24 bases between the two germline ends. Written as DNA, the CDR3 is TGTGCCAGCAGCCTACAGACTAGATCTGGAGCTGGTGAGCAGTTCTTC. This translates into CASSLQTRSGAGEQFF.

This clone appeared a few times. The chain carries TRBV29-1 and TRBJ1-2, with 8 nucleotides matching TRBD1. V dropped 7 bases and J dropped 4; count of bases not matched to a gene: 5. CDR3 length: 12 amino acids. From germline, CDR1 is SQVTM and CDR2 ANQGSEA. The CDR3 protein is CSAATGVYGYTF. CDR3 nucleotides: TGCAGCGCCGCGACAGGGGTCTATGGCTACACCTTC.

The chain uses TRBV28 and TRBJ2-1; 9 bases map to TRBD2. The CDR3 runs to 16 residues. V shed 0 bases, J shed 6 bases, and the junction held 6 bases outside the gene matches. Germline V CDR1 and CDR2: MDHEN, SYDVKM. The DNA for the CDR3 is TGTGCCAGCAGTTTATGGAATCAGCGGGGGGCCAATGAGCAGTTCTTC. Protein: CASSLWNQRGANEQFF.

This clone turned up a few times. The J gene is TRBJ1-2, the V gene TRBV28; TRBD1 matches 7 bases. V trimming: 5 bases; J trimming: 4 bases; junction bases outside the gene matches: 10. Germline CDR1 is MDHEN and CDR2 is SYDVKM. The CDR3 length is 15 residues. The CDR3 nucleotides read TGTGCCAGCAGTATACCTACAGGGGCCGGCTATGGCTACACCTTC. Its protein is CASSIPTGAGYGYTF.

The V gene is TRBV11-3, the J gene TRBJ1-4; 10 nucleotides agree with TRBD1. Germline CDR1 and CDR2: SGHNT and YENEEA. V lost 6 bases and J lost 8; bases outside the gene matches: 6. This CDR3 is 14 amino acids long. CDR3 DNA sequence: TGTGCCAGCAGAAGCCGGACAGGGGGGGAAAAACTGTTTTTT. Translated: CASRSRTGGEKLFF.

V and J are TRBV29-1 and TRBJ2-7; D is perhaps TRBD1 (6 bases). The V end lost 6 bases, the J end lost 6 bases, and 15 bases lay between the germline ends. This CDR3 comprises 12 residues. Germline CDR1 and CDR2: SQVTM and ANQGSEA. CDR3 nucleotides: TGCAGCGTCGGACCAGGACAGCTCGAGCAGTACTTC. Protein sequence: CSVGPGQLEQYF.

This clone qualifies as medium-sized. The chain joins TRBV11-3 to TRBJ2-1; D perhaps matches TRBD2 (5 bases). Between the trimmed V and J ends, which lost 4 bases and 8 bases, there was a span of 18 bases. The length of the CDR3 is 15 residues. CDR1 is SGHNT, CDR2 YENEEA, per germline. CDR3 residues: CASSSQRSPLDEQFF. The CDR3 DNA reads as TGTGCCAGCAGCTCCCAGCGGTCCCCCCTAGATGAGCAGTTCTTC.

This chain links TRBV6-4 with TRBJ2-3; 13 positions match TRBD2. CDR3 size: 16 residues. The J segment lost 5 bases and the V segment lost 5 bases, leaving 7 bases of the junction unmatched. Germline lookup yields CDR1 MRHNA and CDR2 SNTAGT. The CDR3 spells CASSWILAGGQDTQYF. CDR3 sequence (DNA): TGTGCCAGCAGTTGGATACTAGCGGGGGGGCAAGATACGCAGTATTTT.

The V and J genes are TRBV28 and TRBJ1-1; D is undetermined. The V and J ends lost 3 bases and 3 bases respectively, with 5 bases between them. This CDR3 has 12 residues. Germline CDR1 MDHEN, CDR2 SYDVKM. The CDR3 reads CASSFSYTEAFF. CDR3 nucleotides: TGTGCCAGCAGTTTTTCCTACACTGAAGCTTTCTTT.

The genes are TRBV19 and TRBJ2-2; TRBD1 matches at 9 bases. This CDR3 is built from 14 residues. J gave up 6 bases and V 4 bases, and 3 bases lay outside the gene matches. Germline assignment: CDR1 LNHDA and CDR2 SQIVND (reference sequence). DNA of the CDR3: TGTGCCAGTAGTAGACAGGGGGAAGCCGGGGAGCTGTTTTTT. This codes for CASSRQGEAGELFF.

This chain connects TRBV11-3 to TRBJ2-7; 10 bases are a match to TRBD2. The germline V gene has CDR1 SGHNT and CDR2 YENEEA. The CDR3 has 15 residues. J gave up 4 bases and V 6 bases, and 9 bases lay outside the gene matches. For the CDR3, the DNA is TGTGCCAGCAGTTACTCTAGCGGGAGCCGGTACGAGCAGTACTTC. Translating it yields CASSYSSGSRYEQYF.